These T cell receptor beta chains were read from a single sample in a study of blood T cell repertoires in COVID-19. Produced via immunoSEQ multiplex PCR; TCRdb's table is partial and in-frame only. The sample gives fewer than 250,000 clones, about 85% of which show up once; 15% to 20% is in the top ten. The sequencing input was peripheral blood. All receptors derive from a man aged 30-40 years with active or convalescent COVID-19. CDR3s include the opening cysteine and the closing phenylalanine or tryptophan. Each record gives: J gene, CDR3 length, D gene, V gene, clone size, CDR3 DNA, CDR3 protein. D genes are given only for firm matches. Where a row states a size, it is once, few, many or the class of an expanded clone; other rows omit it.

TRBJ2-3,17,.,TRBV4-1,.,TGCGCCAGCAGCCAAGATCGGCCCGGGACTAGCACAGATACGCAGTATTTT,CASSQDRPGTSTDTQYF
TRBJ2-1,16,.,TRBV4-2,.,TGTGCCAGCAGCCCCCAAGAGGGGACTTACTACAATGAGCAGTTCTTC,CASSPQEGTYYNEQFF
TRBJ2-3,15,.,TRBV19,.,TGTGCCAGTAGATTGACAGGAATTAGCACAGATACGCAGTATTTT,CASRLTGISTDTQYF
TRBJ1-1,15,TRBD1,TRBV18,.,TGTGCCAGCTCAGAAGACAGGGGCTGGAACACTGAAGCTTTCTTT,CASSEDRGWNTEAFF
TRBJ2-7,14,TRBD1,TRBV5-6,.,TGTGCCAGCAGCCCGTGGACAGGGCCTTACGAGCAGTACTTC,CASSPWTGPYEQYF
TRBJ2-7,16,TRBD1,TRBV18,.,TGTGCCAGCTCACCACCTAGACCGGGACAGGGAGGCGAGCAGTACTTC,CASSPPRPGQGGEQYF
TRBJ1-3,16,.,TRBV7-2,.,TGTGCCAGCAGCTTAGGTGTCTGGGGCTCCGGAAACACCATATATTTT,CASSLGVWGSGNTIYF
TRBJ2-1,16,TRBD2,TRBV10-3,.,TGTGCCATCAGTGAACGCGGACTAGCGGGGAACAATGAGCAGTTCTTC,CAISERGLAGNNEQFF
TRBJ1-6,14,.,TRBV7-9,.,TGTGCCAGCCAAACAGGGAAGGCGGATTCACCCCTCCACTTT,CASQTGKADSPLHF
TRBJ2-2,16,TRBD1,TRBV4-2,.,TGTGCCAGCAGCCAAGTGGCGGGACAGGGGCCCGGGGAGCTGTTTTTT,CASSQVAGQGPGELFF
TRBJ1-2,14,.,TRBV10-3,.,TGTGCCATCAGTGAGTCGGGGCCTAACTATGGCTACACCTTC,CAISESGPNYGYTF
TRBJ1-2,17,TRBD1,TRBV7-9,once,TGTGCCAGCAGCTTAGCGTTTGGGTGGGACAGACTCGATGGCTACACCTTC,CASSLAFGWDRLDGYTF
TRBJ1-6,15,TRBD1,TRBV5-1,.,TGCGCCAGCAGCACCTCCGGGACAGGGAATTCACCCCTCCACTTT,CASSTSGTGNSPLHF
TRBJ1-1,15,TRBD1,TRBV3-1/TRBV3-2,.,TGTGCCAGCATGGGACAGCCGAGGGGACTGACTGAAGCTTTCTTT,CASMGQPRGLTEAFF
TRBJ1-1,13,.,TRBV5-4,.,TGTGCCAGCAGCTTGGGGGGCAGGACTGAAGCTTTCTTT,CASSLGGRTEAFF
TRBJ1-1,14,TRBD1,TRBV19,once,TGTGCCAGTAGTGTACAGGGGGTAAGGACTGAAGCTTTCTTT,CASSVQGVRTEAFF